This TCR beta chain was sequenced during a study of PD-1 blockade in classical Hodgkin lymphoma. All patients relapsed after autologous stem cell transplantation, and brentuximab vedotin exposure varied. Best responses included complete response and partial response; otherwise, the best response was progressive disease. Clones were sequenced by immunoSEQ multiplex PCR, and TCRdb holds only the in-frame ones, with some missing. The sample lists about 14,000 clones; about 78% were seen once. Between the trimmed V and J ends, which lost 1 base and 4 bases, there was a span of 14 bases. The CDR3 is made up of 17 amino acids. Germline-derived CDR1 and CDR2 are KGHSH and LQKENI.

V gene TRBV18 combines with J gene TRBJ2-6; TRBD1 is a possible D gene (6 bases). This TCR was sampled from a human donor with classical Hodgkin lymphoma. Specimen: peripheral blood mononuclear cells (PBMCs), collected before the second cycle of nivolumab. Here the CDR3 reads CASSPQLQGRGANVLTF. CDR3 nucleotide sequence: TGTGCCAGCTCACCACAACTACAGGGTCGGGGGGCCAACGTCCTGACTTTC.